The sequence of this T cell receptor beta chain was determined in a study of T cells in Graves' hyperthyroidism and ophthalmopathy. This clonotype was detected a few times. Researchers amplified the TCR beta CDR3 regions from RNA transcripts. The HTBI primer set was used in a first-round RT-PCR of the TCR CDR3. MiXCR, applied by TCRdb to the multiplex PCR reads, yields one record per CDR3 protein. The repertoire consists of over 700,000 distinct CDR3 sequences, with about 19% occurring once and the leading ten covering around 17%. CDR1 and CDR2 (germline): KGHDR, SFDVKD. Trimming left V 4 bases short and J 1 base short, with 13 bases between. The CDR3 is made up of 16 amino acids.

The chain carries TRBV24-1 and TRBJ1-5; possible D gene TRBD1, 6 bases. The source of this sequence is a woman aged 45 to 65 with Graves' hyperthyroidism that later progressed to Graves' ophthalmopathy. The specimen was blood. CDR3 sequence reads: CATSDPDGGSNQPQHF. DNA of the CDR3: TGTGCCACCAGTGACCCGGACGGGGGCAGCAATCAGCCCCAGCATTTT.